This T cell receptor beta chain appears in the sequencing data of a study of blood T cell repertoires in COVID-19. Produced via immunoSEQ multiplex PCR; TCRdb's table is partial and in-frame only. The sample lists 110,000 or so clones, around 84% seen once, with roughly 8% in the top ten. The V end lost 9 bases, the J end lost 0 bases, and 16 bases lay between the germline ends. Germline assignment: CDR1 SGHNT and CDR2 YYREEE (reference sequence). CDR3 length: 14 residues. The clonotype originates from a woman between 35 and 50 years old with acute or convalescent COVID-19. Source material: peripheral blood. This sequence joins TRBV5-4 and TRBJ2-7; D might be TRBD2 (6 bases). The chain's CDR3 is CATHSTGDSYEQYF. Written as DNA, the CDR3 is TGTGCCACCCATTCGACGGGGGACTCCTACGAGCAGTACTTC.